This is a list of T cell receptor beta chains from one sample in a study of regulatory T cells in long-lasting Graves disease. Each CDR3 protein is one row after TCRdb ran MiXCR on the multiplex PCR reads. Of about 350,000 distinct CDR3 sequences listed, roughly 17% are singletons. These data were also filed under a second study, of T cells in Graves' hyperthyroidism and ophthalmopathy.

The source was peripheral blood mononuclear cells (PBMCs), collected at new diagnosis, from a patient treated with antithyroid drugs. The receptors derive from a woman aged 18 to 35 with Graves disease. The CDR3 runs from the conserved cysteine through the conserved F or W. The D gene is left open where the match is weak. Size is omitted from some rows. Given values are once, few, many or a class for expanded clones.

j_call: TRBJ1-6
v_call: TRBV25-1
d_call: NA
clone_size: NA
cdr3_aa: CASSEGTSPLHF
cdr3_nt: TGTGCCAGCAGTGAGGGAACTTCACCCCTCCACTTT

j_call: TRBJ1-2
v_call: TRBV5-1
d_call: NA
clone_size: many
cdr3_aa: CASSPSRTANYGYTF
cdr3_nt: TGCGCCAGCAGCCCCTCCCGGACAGCTAACTATGGCTACACCTTC

j_call: TRBJ2-2
v_call: TRBV10-1
d_call: TRBD1
clone_size: few
cdr3_aa: CASTTGTTGELFF
cdr3_nt: TGCGCCAGTACGACAGGGACCACCGGGGAGCTGTTTTTT

j_call: TRBJ2-2
v_call: TRBV2
d_call: TRBD1
clone_size: NA
cdr3_aa: CASSLSGTGENTGELFF
cdr3_nt: TGTGCCAGCAGTTTGTCCGGGACAGGGGAGAACACCGGGGAGCTGTTTTTT

j_call: TRBJ2-1
v_call: TRBV28
d_call: TRBD1
clone_size: many
cdr3_aa: CASSSHRGEQFF
cdr3_nt: TGTGCCAGCAGTTCCCACAGGGGTGAGCAGTTCTTC

j_call: TRBJ2-1
v_call: TRBV30
d_call: NA
clone_size: many
cdr3_aa: CAWSTQQGFDQFF
cdr3_nt: TGTGCCTGGAGTACCCAACAGGGATTTGATCAGTTCTTC

j_call: TRBJ2-2
v_call: TRBV27
d_call: TRBD2
clone_size: few
cdr3_aa: CASSLSRAGGPEELFF
cdr3_nt: TGTGCCAGCAGTTTATCGAGGGCGGGAGGGCCGGAGGAGCTGTTTTTT

j_call: TRBJ1-2
v_call: TRBV14
d_call: NA
clone_size: NA
cdr3_aa: CASSQGRVAGYTF
cdr3_nt: TGTGCCAGCAGCCAAGGGAGGGTGGCTGGCTACACCTTC

j_call: TRBJ1-5
v_call: TRBV5-1
d_call: NA
clone_size: many
cdr3_aa: CASSPGAGMNQPQHF
cdr3_nt: TGCGCCAGCAGCCCAGGCGCCGGTATGAATCAGCCCCAGCATTTT

j_call: TRBJ2-4
v_call: TRBV2
d_call: NA
clone_size: NA
cdr3_aa: CASKGEGALKNIQYF
cdr3_nt: TGTGCCAGCAAAGGGGAGGGGGCCCTCAAAAACATTCAGTACTTC

j_call: TRBJ1-2
v_call: TRBV3-1
d_call: NA
clone_size: many
cdr3_aa: CASSQVGVRYGYTF
cdr3_nt: TGTGCCAGCAGCCAAGTGGGGGTTCGCTATGGCTACACCTTC

j_call: TRBJ2-1
v_call: TRBV18
d_call: NA
clone_size: many
cdr3_aa: CASSPKGGQDEQFF
cdr3_nt: TGTGCCAGCTCCCCCAAGGGGGGGCAGGATGAGCAGTTCTTC

j_call: TRBJ2-1
v_call: TRBV10-1
d_call: TRBD2
clone_size: few
cdr3_aa: CASSDSGRIHSYNEQFF
cdr3_nt: TGCGCCAGCAGTGATAGCGGGAGGATTCATTCCTACAATGAGCAGTTCTTC

j_call: TRBJ1-1
v_call: TRBV7-9
d_call: TRBD1
clone_size: many
cdr3_aa: CASSNRGLNTEAFF
cdr3_nt: TGTGCCAGCAGTAACAGGGGCCTGAACACTGAAGCTTTCTTT

j_call: TRBJ2-5
v_call: TRBV24-1
d_call: NA
clone_size: many
cdr3_aa: CATSDSGTGSAETQYF
cdr3_nt: TGTGCCACCAGTGACTCCGGGACGGGGTCGGCGGAGACCCAGTACTTC

j_call: TRBJ1-2
v_call: TRBV4-1
d_call: TRBD1
clone_size: once
cdr3_aa: CASSQDAAGGYGYTF
cdr3_nt: TGCGCCAGCAGCCAAGATGCGGCAGGGGGATATGGCTACACCTTC

j_call: TRBJ1-1
v_call: TRBV7-9
d_call: NA
clone_size: few
cdr3_aa: CASSLGGGVTQAFF
cdr3_nt: TGTGCCAGCAGCTTAGGGGGGGGGGTAACACAAGCTTTCTTT

j_call: TRBJ2-1
v_call: TRBV30
d_call: TRBD2
clone_size: many
cdr3_aa: CAGSSGGASEQFF
cdr3_nt: TGTGCCGGATCTAGCGGGGGGGCGTCTGAGCAGTTCTTC